The entry below gives a single T cell receptor beta chain sequence along with its context. These data originate in a study of OX40 agonist ivuxolimab in advanced cancers. Study overall: The patients received agonistic anti-OX40 (CD134) antibody ivuxolimab. Males comprised 82.7% of the group, whose mean age was approximately 60 years (range 23 to 79). Partial responses were achieved by three patients, one with hepatocellular carcinoma and two with cutaneous melanoma.

Sequencing was performed with immunoSEQ multiplex PCR; in TCRdb, only in-frame clones are kept and a portion is missing. The repertoire holds 65,000 to 85,000 clones, approximately 88% seen once, with about 9% in the top ten. Patients were ineligible given autoimmune disease history or systemic immunosuppression. The V and J ends lost 3 bases and 1 base respectively, with 9 bases between them. Germline lookup yields CDR1 SGHTA and CDR2 FQGNSA. There are 14 residues in the CDR3. This material consisted of CD4+ or CD8+ T cells sorted from blood, taken in a trial of the OX40 agonist ivuxolimab. This chain uses TRBV7-2 with TRBJ2-5; D uncertain. The receptor comes from an adult with an advanced solid tumor such as melanoma, head and neck, liver or kidney cancer. CDR3 in DNA: TGTGCCAGCAGCTTCGCCAGCCGCCAAGAGACCCAGTACTTC. Protein product: CASSFASRQETQYF.